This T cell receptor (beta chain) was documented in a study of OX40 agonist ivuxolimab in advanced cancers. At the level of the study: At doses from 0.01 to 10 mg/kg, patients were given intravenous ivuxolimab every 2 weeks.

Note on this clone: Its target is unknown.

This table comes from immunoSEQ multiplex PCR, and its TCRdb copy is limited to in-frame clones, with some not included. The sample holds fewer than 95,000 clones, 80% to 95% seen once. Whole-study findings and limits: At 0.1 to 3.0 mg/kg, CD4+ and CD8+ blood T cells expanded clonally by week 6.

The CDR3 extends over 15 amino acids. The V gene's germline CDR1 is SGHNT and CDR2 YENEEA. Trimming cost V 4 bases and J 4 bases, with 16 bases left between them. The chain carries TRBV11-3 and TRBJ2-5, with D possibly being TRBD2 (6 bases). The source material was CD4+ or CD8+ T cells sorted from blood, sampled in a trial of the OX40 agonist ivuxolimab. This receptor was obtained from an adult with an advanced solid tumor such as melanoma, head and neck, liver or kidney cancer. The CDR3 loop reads CASSSRTNGGETQYF. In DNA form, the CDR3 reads TGTGCCAGCAGCTCCAGGACTAACGGGGGAGAGACCCAGTACTTC.